One sample yielded the 21 T cell receptor beta chains listed below, sequenced in a study of cytomegalovirus exposure and HLA in healthy donors. Primers: 60 Vbeta forward and 13 Jbeta reverse. Sequencing was performed with immunoSEQ multiplex PCR; in TCRdb, only in-frame clones are kept and a portion is missing. The sample contains fewer than 150,000 clones, about 85% of which appear only once. Input material: PBMCs. The source is a woman under 40 in good health and CMV-seropositive.

Here the CDR3 reads CASSCHRDREVGQPQHF. CDR3 nucleotide sequence: TGCGCCAGCAGCTGCCACCGGGACAGGGAAGTTGGCCAGCCCCAGCATTTT. The chain employs TRBV5-1 and TRBJ1-5; TRBD1 aligns across 9 bases. The V segment lost 3 bases and the J segment 7 bases; nucleotides outside the gene matches: 14. Germline V gene sequence: CDR1 SGHRS, CDR2 YFSETQ. The CDR3 has 17 amino acids.

The chain couples TRBV19 to TRBJ2-7, with a tentative D call TRBD1 (6 bases). V gave up 6 bases and J gave up 3 bases, with 9 bases separating them. Germline V gene data show CDR1 as LNHDA and CDR2 as SQIVND (reference sequence). The CDR3 contains 12 residues. This CDR3 reads CASSQTGYEQYF. CDR3 sequence (DNA): TGTGCCAGTAGCCAGACAGGCTACGAGCAGTACTTC. The entire variable domain, with the rest obtained from reference TRBV19 and TRBJ2-7, is as follows: DGGITQSPKYLFRKEGQNVTLSCEQNLNHDAMYWYRQDPGQGLRLIYYSQIVNDFQKGDIAEGYSVSREKKESFPLTVTSAQKNPTAFYLCASSQTGYEQYFGPGTRLTVT.

This chain connects TRBV9 to TRBJ2-6, with 9 bases aligning to TRBD2. Germline lookup yields CDR1 SGDLS and CDR2 YYNGEE. CDR3 length: 17 residues. V dropped 2 bases and J dropped 2; count of bases not matched to a gene: 5. The CDR3 DNA reads TGTGCCAGCAGCGTGCGGGCGGGGGGGCCTGGGGCCAACGTCCTGACTTTC. As protein: CASSVRAGGPGANVLTF.

The chain recombines TRBV19 with TRBJ1-5, with 8 bases matching TRBD1. CDR1 and CDR2 (germline): LNHDA, SQIVND (reference sequence). V dropped 8 bases and J dropped 7; count of bases not matched to a gene: 10. The CDR3 loop spans 14 amino acids. The CDR3 spells CASDPQGAGQPQHF. The CDR3 bases are TGTGCCAGTGACCCCCAGGGGGCTGGACAGCCCCAGCATTTT.

The chain carries TRBV10-1 and TRBJ1-1, with D hard to call. CDR3 length: 16 amino acids. The V gene's germline CDR1 is WNHNN and CDR2 SYGVQD (reference sequence). Trimming removed 11 bases at V and 2 bases at J, with 24 bases between. The CDR3 spells CAAPTFTERINTEAFF. The DNA of the CDR3 is TGCGCCGCCCCCACCTTCACAGAACGTATAAACACTGAAGCTTTCTTT.

V and J are TRBV5-6 and TRBJ1-2; D might be TRBD1 (5 bases). V lost 2 bases to trimming and J lost 3 bases, with 11 bases between them. Germline values: CDR1 SGHDT, CDR2 YYEEEE. This CDR3 region has 14 residues. CDR3 in DNA: TGTGCCAGCAGCTTCGTAGGGGCTGACTATGGCTACACCTTC. It specifies CASSFVGADYGYTF. Supplemented by reference TRBV5-6 and TRBJ1-2, the full variable domain reads DAGVTQSPTHLIKTRGQQVTLRCSPKSGHDTVSWYQQALGQGPQFIFQYYEEEERQRGNFPDRFSGHQFPNYSSELNVNALLLGDSALYLCASSFVGADYGYTFGSGTRLTVV.

The CDR3 sequence: CASSVGQGFNEKLFF. The CDR3 coding sequence is TGTGCCAGCAGTGTTGGGCAGGGCTTTAATGAAAAACTGTTTTTT. The chain employs TRBV6-1 and TRBJ1-4; a weak D match, TRBD1 (5 bases). Germline CDR1 and CDR2: MNHNS and SASEGT. V lost 4 bases, J lost 4 bases, and 13 bases lay in between. The CDR3 runs to 15 residues.

This clone appeared once. The chain carries TRBV30 and TRBJ2-7; D perhaps matches TRBD2 (5 bases). In germline, CDR1 is GTSNPN, CDR2 SVGIG (reference sequence). The length of the CDR3 is 12 residues. Trimming pared 8 bases from V and 2 bases from J, leaving 13 bases between. The CDR3 is CAGLSEAYEQYF. The CDR3 region has the DNA TGTGCCGGACTTTCGGAGGCCTACGAGCAGTACTTC.

This clone occurred once. The gene calls are TRBV19 and TRBJ1-5; no definite D call. The CDR3 sequence is 14 residues long. Germline CDR1 is LNHDA and CDR2 is SQIVND (reference sequence). Trimming removed 1 base at V and 0 bases at J, with 4 bases between. CDR3 nucleotide sequence: TGTGCCAGTAGTATAGTTATTAGCAATCAGCCCCAGCATTTT. Its translation is CASSIVISNQPQHF.

This rearrangement joins TRBV21-1 to TRBJ1-4; the D call in the table, TRBD1, was not verified against the DNA. TRBV21-1 is a pseudogene. This CDR3 is 15 amino acids long. The CDR3 bases are TGTGCCAGCAGCAAACCCAAAGGGGTTAATGAAAAACTGTTTTTT. Its protein is CASSKPKGVNEKLFF.

A remark on this clone: No conserved phenylalanine or tryptophan ends this CDR3, so it is likely a read error. The chain employs TRBV6-4 and TRBJ1-2, with D uncertain. There are 12 residues in the CDR3. Trimming left V 2 bases short and J 5 bases short, with 6 bases between. Germline V gene lookup returns CDR1 MRHNA and CDR2 SNTAGT. The CDR3 sequence is CASSDGAYGYTL. The CDR3 coding sequence is TGTGCCAGCAGTGACGGAGCGTATGGCTACACCCTC.

The V and J genes are TRBV29-1 and TRBJ2-2; D perhaps matches TRBD2 (5 bases). V lost 3 bases to trimming and J lost 8 bases, with 16 bases between them. The CDR3 is 14 residues long. CDR1 SQVTM and CDR2 ANQGSEA come from the germline V gene. Here the CDR3 DNA reads TGCAGCGTTGATGAGGGATACGGTGGTGGGGAGCTGTTTTTT. Translated, it gives CSVDEGYGGGELFF.

The chain links TRBV27 to TRBJ2-3; a possible D gene is TRBD2 (6 bases). The V end was cut by 5 bases, the J end by 6 bases, with 12 bases between. CDR3 length: 13 residues. In germline, CDR1 is MNHEY, CDR2 SMNVEV (reference sequence). The CDR3 here is CASSLSGEDTQYF. The CDR3 DNA is TGTGCCAGCAGTCTCTCGGGGGAGGATACGCAGTATTTT.

V and J are TRBV27 and TRBJ2-2; possible D gene TRBD1, 5 bases. The ends were cut back, 7 bases at V and 6 bases at J, with 18 bases in the middle. Germline V gives CDR1 MNHEY, CDR2 SMNVEV (reference sequence). The CDR3 consists of 15 residues. The CDR3 DNA reads as TGTGCCAGCACCAAAGGGCCTAGGGGCGCCGGGGAGCTGTTTTTT. This codes for CASTKGPRGAGELFF.

The genes are TRBV10-3 and TRBJ1-2; no firm D call. Germline CDR1 ENHRY, CDR2 SYGVKD. The CDR3 extends over 14 amino acids. The V end lost 0 bases, the J end lost 0 bases, and 5 bases lay between the germline ends. CDR3 in amino acids: CAISESQTNYGYTF. DNA for the CDR3: TGTGCCATCAGTGAGTCGCAGACTAACTATGGCTACACCTTC.

In its sample, this clone was seen a few times. The chain has TRBV27 and TRBJ1-1, with 8 bases aligning to TRBD1. The CDR3 consists of 14 residues. Trimming cost V 4 bases and J 3 bases; bases outside gene matches: 4. The germline V gene encodes CDR1 MNHEY and CDR2 SMNVEV (reference sequence). CDR3 DNA: TGTGCCAGCAGTTCTACAGGGGGGGACACTGAAGCTTTCTTT. Its protein is CASSSTGGDTEAFF.

The chain employs TRBV30 and TRBJ2-7; 7 bases align to TRBD1. The CDR3 has 13 amino acids. V was clipped by 3 bases and J by 0 bases; unmatched bases: 2. In germline, CDR1 is GTSNPN, CDR2 SVGIG (reference sequence). CDR3 in amino acids: CAWRGQPSYEQYF. In DNA form, the CDR3 reads TGTGCCTGGAGGGGACAGCCCTCCTACGAGCAGTACTTC.

The J gene is TRBJ1-1, the V gene TRBV5-1; 7 positions match TRBD1. CDR3 length: 13 amino acids. CDR1 and CDR2 from the germline V gene are SGHRS and YFSETQ. With 0 bases clipped from V and 11 bases from J, the junction kept 7 bases outside the gene matches. The CDR3 coding sequence is TGCGCCAGCAGCTTGGGAGGGGGCGAGAGCGCTTTCTTT. Encoded protein: CASSLGGGESAFF.

The V and J genes are TRBV6-5 and TRBJ2-1; TRBD1 matches 9 bases. The CDR3 is 15 residues long. V gave up 6 bases and J gave up 8 bases; unmatched junction bases: 11. CDR1 MNHEY and CDR2 SVGAGI come from the germline V gene. The CDR3 DNA reads as TGTGCCAGCAGCATCACAGGGGGCCCCTGGGATGAGCAGTTCTTC. Translating gives CASSITGGPWDEQFF.

The chain uses TRBV28 and TRBJ2-7, with 10 nucleotides matching TRBD2. The V gene end was trimmed by 6 bases and the J gene end by 3 bases; junction bases not matched to a gene: 8. Germline V gives CDR1 MDHEN, CDR2 SYDVKM. The CDR3 extends over 15 amino acids. CDR3 DNA sequence: TGTGCCAGCAGCCAGAGTAGCGGGGGGATCTACGAGCAGTACTTC. It is translated as CASSQSSGGIYEQYF.

V and J are TRBV2 and TRBJ1-2; TRBD1 agrees at 9 bases. V lost 7 bases, J lost 8 bases, and 14 bases stayed unmatched. Germline V gives CDR1 SNHLY, CDR2 FYNNEI. This CDR3 is 15 amino acids long. The CDR3 loop reads CASIVGGQGTGGYTF. In nucleotides, the CDR3 is TGTGCCAGCATAGTCGGCGGACAGGGGACGGGCGGCTACACCTTC. The full variable domain, its missing parts supplied by reference TRBV2 and TRBJ1-2, is EPEVTQTPSHQVTQMGQEVILRCVPISNHLYFYWYRQILGQKVEFLVSFYNNEISEKSEIFDDQFSVERPDGSNFTLKIRSTKLEDSAMYFCASIVGGQGTGGYTFGSGTRLTVV.